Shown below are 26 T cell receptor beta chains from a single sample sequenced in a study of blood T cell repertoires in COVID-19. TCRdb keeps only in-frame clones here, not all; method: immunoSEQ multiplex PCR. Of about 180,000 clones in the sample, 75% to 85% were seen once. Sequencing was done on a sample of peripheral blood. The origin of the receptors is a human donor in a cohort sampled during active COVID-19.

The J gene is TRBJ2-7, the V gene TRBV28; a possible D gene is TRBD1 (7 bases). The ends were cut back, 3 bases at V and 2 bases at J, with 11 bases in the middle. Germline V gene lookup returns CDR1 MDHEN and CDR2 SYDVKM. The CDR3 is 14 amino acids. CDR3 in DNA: TGTGCCAGCAGTTTGGGGGGACAGACCTACGAGCAGTACTTC. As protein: CASSLGGQTYEQYF.

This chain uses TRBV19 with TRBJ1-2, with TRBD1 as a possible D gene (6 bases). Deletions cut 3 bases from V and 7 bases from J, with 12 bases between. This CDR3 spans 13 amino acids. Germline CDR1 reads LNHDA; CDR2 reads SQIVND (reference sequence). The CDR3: CASSIGQGSGYTF. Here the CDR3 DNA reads TGTGCCAGTAGTATCGGGCAGGGGTCTGGCTACACCTTC. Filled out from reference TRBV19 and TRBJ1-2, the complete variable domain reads DGGITQSPKYLFRKEGQNVTLSCEQNLNHDAMYWYRQDPGQGLRLIYYSQIVNDFQKGDIAEGYSVSREKKESFPLTVTSAQKNPTAFYLCASSIGQGSGYTFGSGTRLTVV.

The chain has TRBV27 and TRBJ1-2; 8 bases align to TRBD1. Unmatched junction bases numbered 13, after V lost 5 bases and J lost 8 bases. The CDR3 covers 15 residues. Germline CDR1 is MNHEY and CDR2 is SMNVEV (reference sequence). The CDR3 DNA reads TGTGCCAGCAGTCCCACTCCCGGGACAGGTACGGGCTACACCTTC. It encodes CASSPTPGTGTGYTF.

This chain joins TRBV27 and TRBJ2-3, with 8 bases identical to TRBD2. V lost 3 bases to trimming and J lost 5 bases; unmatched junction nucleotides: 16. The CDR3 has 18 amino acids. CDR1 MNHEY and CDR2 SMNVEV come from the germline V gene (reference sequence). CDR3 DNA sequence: TGTGCCAGCAGTTTTATCTCCCAAGCGGGGGTAAAGGGAGATACGCAGTATTTT. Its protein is CASSFISQAGVKGDTQYF.

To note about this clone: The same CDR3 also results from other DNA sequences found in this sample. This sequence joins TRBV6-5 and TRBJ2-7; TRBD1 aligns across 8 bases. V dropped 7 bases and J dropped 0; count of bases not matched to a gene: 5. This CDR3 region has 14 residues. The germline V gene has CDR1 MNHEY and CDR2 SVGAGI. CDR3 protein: CASTRTGSSYEQYF. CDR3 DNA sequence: TGTGCCAGCACCAGGACAGGGAGCTCCTACGAGCAGTACTTC.

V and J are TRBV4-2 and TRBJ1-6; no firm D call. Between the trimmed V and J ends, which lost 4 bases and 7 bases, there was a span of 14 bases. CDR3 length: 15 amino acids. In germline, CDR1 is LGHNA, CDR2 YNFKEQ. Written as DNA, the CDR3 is TGTGCCAGCAGCCCCGATTGGGGAGGGAATTCACCCCTCCACTTT. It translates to CASSPDWGGNSPLHF.

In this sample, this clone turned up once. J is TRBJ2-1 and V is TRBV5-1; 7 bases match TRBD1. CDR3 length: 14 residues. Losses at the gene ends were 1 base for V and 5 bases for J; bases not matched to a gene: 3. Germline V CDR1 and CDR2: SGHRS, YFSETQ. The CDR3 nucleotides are TGCGCCAGCAGCTTGCGAACAGGGGACAATGAGCAGTTCTTC. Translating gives CASSLRTGDNEQFF.

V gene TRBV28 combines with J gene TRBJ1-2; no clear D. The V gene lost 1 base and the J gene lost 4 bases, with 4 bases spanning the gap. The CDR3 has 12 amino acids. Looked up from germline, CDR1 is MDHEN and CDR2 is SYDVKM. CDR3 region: CASSLSSYGYTF. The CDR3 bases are TGTGCCAGCAGTTTATCCTCCTATGGCTACACCTTC.

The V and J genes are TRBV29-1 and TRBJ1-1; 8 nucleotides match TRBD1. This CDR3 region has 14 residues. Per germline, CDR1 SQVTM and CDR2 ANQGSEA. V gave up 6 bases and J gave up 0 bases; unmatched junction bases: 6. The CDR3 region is CSVTGQGMNTEAFF. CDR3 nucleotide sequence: TGCAGCGTGACCGGACAGGGAATGAACACTGAAGCTTTCTTT.

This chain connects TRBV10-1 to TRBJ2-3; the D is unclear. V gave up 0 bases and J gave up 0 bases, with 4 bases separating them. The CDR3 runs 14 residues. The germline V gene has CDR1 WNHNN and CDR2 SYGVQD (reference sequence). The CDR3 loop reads CASSESSSTDTQYF. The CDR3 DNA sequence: TGCGCCAGCAGTGAGTCGAGCAGCACAGATACGCAGTATTTT.

CDR3 in DNA: TGTGCCAGTAGTCCGGAGGGACGGAATTCACCCCTCCACTTT. Protein product: CASSPEGRNSPLHF. This chain joins TRBV19 and TRBJ1-6, with D maybe TRBD1 (5 bases). The CDR3 runs 14 residues. V was clipped by 5 bases and J by 7 bases, with 12 bases between them. Germline CDR1 and CDR2: LNHDA and SQIVND (reference sequence). The complete variable domain, with remaining parts taken from reference TRBV19 and TRBJ1-6, reads DGGITQSPKYLFRKEGQNVTLSCEQNLNHDAMYWYRQDPGQGLRLIYYSQIVNDFQKGDIAEGYSVSREKKESFPLTVTSAQKNPTAFYLCASSPEGRNSPLHFGNGTRLTVT.

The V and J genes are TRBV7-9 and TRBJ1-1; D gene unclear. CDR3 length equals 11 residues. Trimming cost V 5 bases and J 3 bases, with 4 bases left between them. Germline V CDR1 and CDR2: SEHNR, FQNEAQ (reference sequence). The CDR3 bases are TGTGCCAGCAGCAGAGACACTGAAGCTTTCTTT. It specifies CASSRDTEAFF.

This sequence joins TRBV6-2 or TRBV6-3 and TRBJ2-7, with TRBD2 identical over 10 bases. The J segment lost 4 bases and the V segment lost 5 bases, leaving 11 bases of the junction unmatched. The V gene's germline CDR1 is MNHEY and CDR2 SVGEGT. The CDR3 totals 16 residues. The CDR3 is CASSLPQLAGLYEQYF. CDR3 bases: TGTGCCAGCAGTCTCCCCCAACTAGCGGGGCTATACGAGCAGTACTTC.

CDR3 coding DNA: TGTGCCAGCAGCTTAGGCCTAGCGGGGGGCCTGGGCTCCTACAATGAGCAGTTCTTC. Translation: CASSLGLAGGLGSYNEQFF. The chain couples TRBV11-3 to TRBJ2-1, with 11 positions matching TRBD2. This CDR3 spans 19 amino acids. Unmatched junction bases numbered 8, after V lost 1 base and J lost 0 bases. Germline CDR1 SGHNT, CDR2 YENEEA.

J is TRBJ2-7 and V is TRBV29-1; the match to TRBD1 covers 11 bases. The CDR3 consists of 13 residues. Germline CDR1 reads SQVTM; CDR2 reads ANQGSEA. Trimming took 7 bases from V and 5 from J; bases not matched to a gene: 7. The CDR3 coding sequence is TGCAGCGCCGGACAGGGGGCTACCAACGAGCAGTACTTC. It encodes CSAGQGATNEQYF.

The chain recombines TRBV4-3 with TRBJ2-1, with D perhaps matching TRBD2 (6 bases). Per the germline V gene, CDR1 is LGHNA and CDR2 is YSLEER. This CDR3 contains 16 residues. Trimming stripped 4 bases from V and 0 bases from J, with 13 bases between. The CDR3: CASSPGTSSSYNEQFF. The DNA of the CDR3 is TGCGCCAGCAGCCCAGGGACTTCCAGCTCCTACAATGAGCAGTTCTTC.

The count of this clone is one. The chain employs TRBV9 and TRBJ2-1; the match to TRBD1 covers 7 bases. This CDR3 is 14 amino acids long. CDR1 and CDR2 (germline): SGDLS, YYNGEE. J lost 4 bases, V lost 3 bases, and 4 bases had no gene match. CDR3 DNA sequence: TGTGCCAGCAGCGGACAGGGAAGATACAATGAGCAGTTCTTC. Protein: CASSGQGRYNEQFF.

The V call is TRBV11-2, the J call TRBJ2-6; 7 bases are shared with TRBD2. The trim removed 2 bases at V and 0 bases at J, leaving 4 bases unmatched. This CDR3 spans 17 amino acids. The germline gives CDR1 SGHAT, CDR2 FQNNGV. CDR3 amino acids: CASSLRGGSSGANVLTF. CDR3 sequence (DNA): TGTGCCAGCAGCTTAAGGGGAGGGAGCTCTGGGGCCAACGTCCTGACTTTC. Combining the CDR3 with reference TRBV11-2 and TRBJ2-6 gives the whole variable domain EAGVAQSPRYKIIEKRQSVAFWCNPISGHATLYWYQQILGQGPKLLIQFQNNGVVDDSQLPKDRFSAERLKGVDSTLKIQPAKLEDSAVYLCASSLRGGSSGANVLTFGAGSRLTVL.

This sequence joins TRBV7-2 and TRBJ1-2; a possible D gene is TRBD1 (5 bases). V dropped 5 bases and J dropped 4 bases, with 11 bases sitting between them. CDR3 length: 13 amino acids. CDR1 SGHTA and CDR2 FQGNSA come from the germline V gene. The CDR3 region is CASSPGEIYGYTF. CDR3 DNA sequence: TGTGCCAGCAGCCCGGGGGAGATCTATGGCTACACCTTC. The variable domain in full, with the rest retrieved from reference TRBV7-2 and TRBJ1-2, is GAGVSQSPSNKVTEKGKDVELRCDPISGHTALYWYRQSLGQGLEFLIYFQGNSAPDKSGLPSDRFSAERTGGSVSTLTIQRTQQEDSAVYLCASSPGEIYGYTFGSGTRLTVV.

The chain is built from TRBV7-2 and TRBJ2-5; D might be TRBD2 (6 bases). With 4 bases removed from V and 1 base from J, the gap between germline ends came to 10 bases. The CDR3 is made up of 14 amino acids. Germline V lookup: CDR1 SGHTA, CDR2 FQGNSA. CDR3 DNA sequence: TGTGCCAGCAGCTCCCGGACTACCCAAGAGACCCAGTACTTC. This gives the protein CASSSRTTQETQYF. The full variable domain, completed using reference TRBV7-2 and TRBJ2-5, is GAGVSQSPSNKVTEKGKDVELRCDPISGHTALYWYRQSLGQGLEFLIYFQGNSAPDKSGLPSDRFSAERTGGSVSTLTIQRTQQEDSAVYLCASSSRTTQETQYFGPGTRLLVL.

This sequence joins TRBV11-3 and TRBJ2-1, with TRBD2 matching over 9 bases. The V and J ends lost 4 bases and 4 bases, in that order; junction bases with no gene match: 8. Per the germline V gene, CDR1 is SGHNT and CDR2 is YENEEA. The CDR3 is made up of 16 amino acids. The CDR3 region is CASSSGSGGPYNEQFF. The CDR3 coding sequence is TGTGCCAGCAGCTCGGGTAGCGGGGGCCCGTACAATGAGCAGTTCTTC.

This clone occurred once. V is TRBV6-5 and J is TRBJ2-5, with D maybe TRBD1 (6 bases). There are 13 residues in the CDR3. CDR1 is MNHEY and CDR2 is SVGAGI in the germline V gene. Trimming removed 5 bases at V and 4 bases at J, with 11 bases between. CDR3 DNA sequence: TGTGCCAGCAGTCCTACAGGGTTAGAGACCCAGTACTTC. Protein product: CASSPTGLETQYF.

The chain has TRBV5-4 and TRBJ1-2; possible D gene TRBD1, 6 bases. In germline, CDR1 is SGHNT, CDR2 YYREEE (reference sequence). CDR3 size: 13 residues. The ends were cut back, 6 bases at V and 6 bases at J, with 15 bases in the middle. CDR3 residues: CASKPDSLDGYTF. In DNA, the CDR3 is TGTGCCAGCAAGCCGGACAGCTTGGATGGCTACACCTTC.

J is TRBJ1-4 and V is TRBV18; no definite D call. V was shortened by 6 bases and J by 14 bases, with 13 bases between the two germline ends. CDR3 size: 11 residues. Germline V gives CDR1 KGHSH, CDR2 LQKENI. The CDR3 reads CASSSRGSLFF. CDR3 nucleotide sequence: TGTGCCAGCTCGTCACGCGGTAGTCTGTTTTTT.

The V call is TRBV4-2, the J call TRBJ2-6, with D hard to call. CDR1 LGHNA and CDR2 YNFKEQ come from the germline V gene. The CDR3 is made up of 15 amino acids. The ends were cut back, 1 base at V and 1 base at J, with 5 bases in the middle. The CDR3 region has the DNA TGTGCCAGCAGCCAAGCAGGATCTGGGGCCAACGTCCTGACTTTC. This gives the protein CASSQAGSGANVLTF.

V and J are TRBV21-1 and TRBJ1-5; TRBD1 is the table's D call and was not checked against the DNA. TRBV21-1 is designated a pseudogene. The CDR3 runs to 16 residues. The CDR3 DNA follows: TGTGCCAGCAGCAAAGGGACAGGCCCCAGCAATCAGCCCCAGCATTTT. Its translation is CASSKGTGPSNQPQHF.